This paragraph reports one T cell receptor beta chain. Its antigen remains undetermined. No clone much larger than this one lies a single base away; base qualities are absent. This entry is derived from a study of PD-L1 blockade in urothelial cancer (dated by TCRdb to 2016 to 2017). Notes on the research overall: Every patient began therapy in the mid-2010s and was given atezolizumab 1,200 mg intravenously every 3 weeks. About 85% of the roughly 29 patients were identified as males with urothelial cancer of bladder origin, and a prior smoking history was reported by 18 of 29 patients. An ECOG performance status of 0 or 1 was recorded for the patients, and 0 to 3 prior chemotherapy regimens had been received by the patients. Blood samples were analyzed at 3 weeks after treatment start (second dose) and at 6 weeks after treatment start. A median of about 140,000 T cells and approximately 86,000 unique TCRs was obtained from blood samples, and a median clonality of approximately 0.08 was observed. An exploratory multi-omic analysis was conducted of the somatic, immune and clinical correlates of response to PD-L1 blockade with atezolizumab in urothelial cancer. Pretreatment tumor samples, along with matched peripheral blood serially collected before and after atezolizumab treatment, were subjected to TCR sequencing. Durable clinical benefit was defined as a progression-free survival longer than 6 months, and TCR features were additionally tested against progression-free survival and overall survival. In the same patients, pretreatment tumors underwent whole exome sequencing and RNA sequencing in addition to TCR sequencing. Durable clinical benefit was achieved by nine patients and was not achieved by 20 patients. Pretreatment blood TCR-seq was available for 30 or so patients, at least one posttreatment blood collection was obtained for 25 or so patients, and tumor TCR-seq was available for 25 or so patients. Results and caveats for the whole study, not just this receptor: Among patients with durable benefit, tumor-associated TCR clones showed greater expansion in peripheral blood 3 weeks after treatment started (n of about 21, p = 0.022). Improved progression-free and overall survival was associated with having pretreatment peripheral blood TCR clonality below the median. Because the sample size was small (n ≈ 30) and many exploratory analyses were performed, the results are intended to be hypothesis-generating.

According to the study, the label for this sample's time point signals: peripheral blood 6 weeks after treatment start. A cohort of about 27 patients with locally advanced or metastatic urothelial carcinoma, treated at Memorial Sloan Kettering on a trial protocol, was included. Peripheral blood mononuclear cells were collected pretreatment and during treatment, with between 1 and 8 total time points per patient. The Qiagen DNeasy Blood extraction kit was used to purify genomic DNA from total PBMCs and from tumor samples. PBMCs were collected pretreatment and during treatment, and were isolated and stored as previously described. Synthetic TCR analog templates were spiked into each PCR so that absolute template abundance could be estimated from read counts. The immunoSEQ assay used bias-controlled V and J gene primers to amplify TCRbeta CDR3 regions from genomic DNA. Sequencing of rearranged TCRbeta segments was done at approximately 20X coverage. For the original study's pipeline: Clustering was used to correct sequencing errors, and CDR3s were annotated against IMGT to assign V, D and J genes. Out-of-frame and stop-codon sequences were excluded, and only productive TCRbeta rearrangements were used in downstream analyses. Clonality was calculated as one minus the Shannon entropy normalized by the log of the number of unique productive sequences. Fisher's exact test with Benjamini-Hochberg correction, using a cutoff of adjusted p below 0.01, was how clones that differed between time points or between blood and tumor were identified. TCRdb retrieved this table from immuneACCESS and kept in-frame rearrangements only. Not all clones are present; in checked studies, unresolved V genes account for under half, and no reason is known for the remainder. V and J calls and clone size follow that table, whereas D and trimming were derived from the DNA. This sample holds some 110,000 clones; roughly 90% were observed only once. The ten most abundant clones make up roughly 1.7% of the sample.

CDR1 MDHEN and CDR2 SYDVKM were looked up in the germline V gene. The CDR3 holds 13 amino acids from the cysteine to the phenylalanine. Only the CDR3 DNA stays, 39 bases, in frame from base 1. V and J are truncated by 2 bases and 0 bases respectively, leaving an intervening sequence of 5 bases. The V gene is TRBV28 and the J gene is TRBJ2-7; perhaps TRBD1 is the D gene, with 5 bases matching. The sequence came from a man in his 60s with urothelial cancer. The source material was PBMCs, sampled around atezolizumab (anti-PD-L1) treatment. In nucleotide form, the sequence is TGTGCCAGCAGTTTAGACAGCTCCTACGAGCAGTACTTC. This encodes CASSLDSSYEQYF.